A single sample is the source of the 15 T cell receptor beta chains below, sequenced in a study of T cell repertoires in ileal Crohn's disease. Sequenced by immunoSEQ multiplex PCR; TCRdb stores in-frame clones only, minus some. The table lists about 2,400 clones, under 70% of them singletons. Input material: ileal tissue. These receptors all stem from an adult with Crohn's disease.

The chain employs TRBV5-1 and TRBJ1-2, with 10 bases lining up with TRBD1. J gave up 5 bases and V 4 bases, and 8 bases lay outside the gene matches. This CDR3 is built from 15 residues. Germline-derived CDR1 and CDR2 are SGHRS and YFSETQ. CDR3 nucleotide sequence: TGCGCCAGCAGCCAAGGGACAGGGGAATTTTATGGCTACACCTTC. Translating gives CASSQGTGEFYGYTF.

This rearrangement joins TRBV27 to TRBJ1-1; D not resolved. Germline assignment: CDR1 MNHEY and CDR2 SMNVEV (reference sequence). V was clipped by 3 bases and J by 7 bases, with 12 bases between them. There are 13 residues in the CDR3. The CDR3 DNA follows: TGTGCCAGCAGTTTCGGTGGAGGGAGTGAAGCTTTCTTT. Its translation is CASSFGGGSEAFF.

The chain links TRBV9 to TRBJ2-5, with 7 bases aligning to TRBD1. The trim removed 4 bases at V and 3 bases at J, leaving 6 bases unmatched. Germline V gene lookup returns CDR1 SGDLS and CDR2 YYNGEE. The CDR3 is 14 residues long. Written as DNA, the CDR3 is TGTGCCAGCAGCCTCGGGACAGACGAAGAGACCCAGTACTTC. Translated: CASSLGTDEETQYF. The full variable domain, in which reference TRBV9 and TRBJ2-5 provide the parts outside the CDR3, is DSGVTQTPKHLITATGQRVTLRCSPRSGDLSVYWYQQSLDQGLQFLIQYYNGEERAKGNILERFSAQQFPDLHSELNLSSLELGDSALYFCASSLGTDEETQYFGPGTRLLVL.

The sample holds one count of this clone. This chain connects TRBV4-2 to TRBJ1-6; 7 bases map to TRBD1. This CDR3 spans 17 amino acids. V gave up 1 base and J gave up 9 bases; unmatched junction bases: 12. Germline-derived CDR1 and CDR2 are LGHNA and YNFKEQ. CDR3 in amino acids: CASSQVSVGDRISPLHF. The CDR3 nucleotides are TGTGCCAGCAGCCAAGTATCGGTGGGGGACAGAATTTCACCCCTCCACTTT.

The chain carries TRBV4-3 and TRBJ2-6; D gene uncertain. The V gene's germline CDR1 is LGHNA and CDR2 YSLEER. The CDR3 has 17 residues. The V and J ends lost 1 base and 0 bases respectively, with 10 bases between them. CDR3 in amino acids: CASSQAISGSGANVLTF. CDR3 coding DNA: TGCGCCAGCAGCCAAGCGATTAGTGGCTCTGGGGCCAACGTCCTGACTTTC.

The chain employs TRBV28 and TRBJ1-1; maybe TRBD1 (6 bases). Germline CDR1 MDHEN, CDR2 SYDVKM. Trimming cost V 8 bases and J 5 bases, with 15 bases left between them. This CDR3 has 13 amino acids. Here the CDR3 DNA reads TGTGCCAGCTTGGACAGTTATCGGACTGAAGCTTTCTTT. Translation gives CASLDSYRTEAFF.

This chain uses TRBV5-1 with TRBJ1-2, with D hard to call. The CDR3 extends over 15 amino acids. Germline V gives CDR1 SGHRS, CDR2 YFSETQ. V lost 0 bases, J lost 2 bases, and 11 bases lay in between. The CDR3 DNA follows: TGCGCCAGCAGCTTGGGGCACCTAGAGAACTATGGCTACACCTTC. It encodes CASSLGHLENYGYTF.

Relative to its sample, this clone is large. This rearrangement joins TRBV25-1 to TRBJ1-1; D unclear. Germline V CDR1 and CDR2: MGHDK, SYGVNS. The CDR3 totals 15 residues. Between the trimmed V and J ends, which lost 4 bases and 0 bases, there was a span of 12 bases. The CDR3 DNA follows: TGTGCCAGCAGTGGTGCTGTTCCTATGAACACTGAAGCTTTCTTT. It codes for CASSGAVPMNTEAFF.

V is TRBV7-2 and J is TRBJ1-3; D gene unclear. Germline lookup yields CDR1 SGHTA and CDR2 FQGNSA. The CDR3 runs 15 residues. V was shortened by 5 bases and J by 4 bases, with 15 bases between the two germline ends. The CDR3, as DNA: TGTGCCAGCAGCCCAGAGGCCGCAACCGGAAACACCATATATTTT. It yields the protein CASSPEAATGNTIYF.

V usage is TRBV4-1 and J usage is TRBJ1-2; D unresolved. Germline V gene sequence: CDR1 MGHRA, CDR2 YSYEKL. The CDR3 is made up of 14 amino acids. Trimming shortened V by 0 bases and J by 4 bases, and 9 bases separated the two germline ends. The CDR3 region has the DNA TGCGCCAGCAGCCAAGAGGGAGTGCTCTATGGCTACACCTTC. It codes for CASSQEGVLYGYTF.

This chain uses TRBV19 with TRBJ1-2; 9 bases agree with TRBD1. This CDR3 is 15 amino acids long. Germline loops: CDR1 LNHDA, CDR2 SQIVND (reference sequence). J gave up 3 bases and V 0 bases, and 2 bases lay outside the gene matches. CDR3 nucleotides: TGTGCCAGTAGTATAGAGGGACAGGGTGACTATGGCTACACCTTC. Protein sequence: CASSIEGQGDYGYTF.

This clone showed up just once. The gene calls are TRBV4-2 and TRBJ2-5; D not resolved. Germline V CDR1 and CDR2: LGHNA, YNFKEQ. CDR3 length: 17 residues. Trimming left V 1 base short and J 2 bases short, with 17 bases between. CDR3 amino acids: CASSQGEHSAIQETQYF. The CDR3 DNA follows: TGTGCCAGCAGCCAAGGAGAGCACTCCGCGATTCAAGAGACCCAGTACTTC.

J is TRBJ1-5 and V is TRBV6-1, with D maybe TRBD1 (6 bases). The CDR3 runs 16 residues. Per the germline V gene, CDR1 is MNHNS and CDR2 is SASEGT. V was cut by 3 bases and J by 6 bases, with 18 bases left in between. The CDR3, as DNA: TGTGCCAGCAGTGAGATTGGGGGCAGTTGGGCTCAGCCCCAGCATTTT. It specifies CASSEIGGSWAQPQHF.

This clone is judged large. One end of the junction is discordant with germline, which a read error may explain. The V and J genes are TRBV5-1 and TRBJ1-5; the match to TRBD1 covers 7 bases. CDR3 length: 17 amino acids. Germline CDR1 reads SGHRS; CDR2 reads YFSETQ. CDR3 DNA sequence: TGCGCCAGCAGCCCAGGGAGGATGACAGGGAACGCTTCTCCCCAGCAATTT. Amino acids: CASSPGRMTGNASPQQF.

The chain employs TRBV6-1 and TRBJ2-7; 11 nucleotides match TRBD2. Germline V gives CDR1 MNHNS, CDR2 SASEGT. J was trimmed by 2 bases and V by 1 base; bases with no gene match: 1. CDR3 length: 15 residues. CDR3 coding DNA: TGTGCCAGCAGTGAAGAACTAGCGGGGGCCTACGAGCAGTACTTC. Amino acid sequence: CASSEELAGAYEQYF.